A single T cell receptor (beta chain) is shown here with its context. Its antigen remains unknown. The data were obtained in a study of vaccination and CD4 T cells after COVID-19. Points from the study as a whole: Convalescent patients' vaccine-specific clones were spike mono-reactive in 304 of 307 cases.

Treatment described: approximately nine-day PBMC culture with coronavirus spike peptide pools or control peptides (ViraFEST assay). The authors replaced half the medium with fresh IL-2 medium on days 3 and 7. This CDR3 comprises 14 residues. With 5 bases removed from V and 1 base from J, the gap between germline ends came to 14 bases. Germline V gene sequence: CDR1 DFQATT, CDR2 SNEGSKA (reference sequence). With the Oncomine TCR Beta short-read assay, DNA from cultured CD4+ T cells was sequenced. One entry per CDR3 protein, called by TCRdb with MiXCR from the PCR reads. The sample has some 19,000 distinct CDR3 sequences, 62% seen once.

The origin of this receptor is a human donor who received a COVID-19 vaccine. Sequenced here: CD4+ T cells from blood, cultured in vitro, sampled before SARS-CoV-2 vaccination. The V call is TRBV20-1, the J call TRBJ1-1; D might be TRBD1 (6 bases). CDR3 loop: CSARPPQGNTEAFF. CDR3 bases: TGCAGTGCTCGACCCCCACAGGGGAACACTGAAGCTTTCTTT.